The 6 T cell receptor beta chains below were found in one sample sequenced in a study of T-cell reconstitution after alpha-beta-depleted transplantation in children (dated by TCRdb to 2016 to 2017). Receptors were amplified or captured by PCR. Sequencing took place on an Illumina HiSeq 2500. TCR libraries were prepared with molecular barcoding, using unique molecular identifiers to normalize TCRbeta repertoire quantification. Clones were called with MiXCR by TCRdb after fastp trimmed the public reads at Q25, and only in-frame beta chains were retained. Identical CDR3 proteins give one entry, which carries the most common genes and DNA. Within this sample are approximately 490,000 distinct CDR3 sequences, with under 15% of them counted one time only. The top ten clones comprise around 5.8% of the sample. Source: PBMCs from the stem cell graft donor, taken from the stem cell graft. These receptors all come from a human donor who donated a stem cell graft to a child with combined immunodeficiency.

This clonotype turned up a few times. The gene calls are TRBV6-5 and TRBJ2-7; D may be TRBD1 (5 bases). CDR1 is MNHEY and CDR2 is SVGAGI in the germline V gene. The CDR3 loop spans 16 amino acids. The V and J ends lost 2 bases and 5 bases respectively, with 19 bases between them. CDR3 in amino acids: CASSYGLHTIGDEQYF. CDR3 in DNA: TGTGCCAGCAGTTACGGCCTACATACTATAGGGGACGAGCAGTACTTC.

This clonotype was counted only a few times. The chain has TRBV5-6 and TRBJ2-7; no definite D call. Germline V gene data show CDR1 as SGHDT and CDR2 as YYEEEE. The CDR3 extends over 14 amino acids. V was shortened by 0 bases and J by 3 bases, with 10 bases between the two germline ends. Written as DNA, the CDR3 is TGTGCCAGCAGCTTGGGCTCGATGCTCTACGAGCAGTACTTC. The encoded protein is CASSLGSMLYEQYF.

This clonotype was detected only a few times. This chain connects TRBV15 to TRBJ2-1, with D perhaps TRBD2 (7 bases). With 3 bases removed from V and 0 bases from J, the gap between germline ends came to 15 bases. CDR1 is LNHNV and CDR2 is YYDKDF in the germline V gene (reference sequence). This CDR3 contains 17 residues. DNA of the CDR3: TGTGCCACCAGCAGGCCGGGGGCGGGAGCCTCCTACAATGAGCAGTTCTTC. It encodes CATSRPGAGASYNEQFF.

The V and J genes are TRBV2 and TRBJ1-1; tentative D call: TRBD1 (6 bases). The CDR3 consists of 11 residues. Trimming removed 5 bases at V and 11 bases at J, with 12 bases between. CDR1 SNHLY and CDR2 FYNNEI come from the germline V gene. CDR3 region: CASSIQGRAFF. CDR3 coding DNA: TGTGCCAGCAGTATACAGGGTCGGGCTTTCTTT.

This rearrangement joins TRBV7-2 to TRBJ2-7, with 13 bases fitting TRBD2. The V gene end was trimmed by 2 bases and the J gene end by 5 bases; junction bases not matched to a gene: 6. The length of the CDR3 is 16 residues. Germline V gene lookup returns CDR1 SGHTA and CDR2 FQGNSA. In nucleotides, the CDR3 is TGTGCCAGCAGCTTAAGGGCGGGACTAGCGGGGAACGAGCAGTACTTC. Translation gives CASSLRAGLAGNEQYF.

This clonotype was detected a few times. The V call is TRBV5-1, the J call TRBJ2-2; TRBD1 agrees at 7 bases. The V and J ends lost 1 base and 1 base, in that order; junction bases with no gene match: 10. The CDR3 is made up of 18 amino acids. Germline values: CDR1 SGHRS, CDR2 YFSETQ. CDR3 nucleotide sequence: TGCGCCAGCAGCTTGCTAGGACTGGGACAGAGGAACACCGGGGAGCTGTTTTTT. Its protein is CASSLLGLGQRNTGELFF.